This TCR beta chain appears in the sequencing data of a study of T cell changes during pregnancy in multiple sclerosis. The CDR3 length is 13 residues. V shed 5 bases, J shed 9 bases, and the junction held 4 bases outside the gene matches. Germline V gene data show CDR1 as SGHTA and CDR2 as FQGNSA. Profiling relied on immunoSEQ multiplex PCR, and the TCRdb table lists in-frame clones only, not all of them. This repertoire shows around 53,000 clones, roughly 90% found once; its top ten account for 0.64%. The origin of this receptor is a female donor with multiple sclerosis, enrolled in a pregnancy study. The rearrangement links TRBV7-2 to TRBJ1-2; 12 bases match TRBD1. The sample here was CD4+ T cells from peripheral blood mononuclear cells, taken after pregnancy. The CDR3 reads CASSGTGGESYTF. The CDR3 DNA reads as TGTGCCAGCAGCGGGACAGGGGGCGAGAGCTACACCTTC.